The rows below give T cell receptor beta chains drawn from one sample of a study of T cells after posttransplantation cyclophosphamide. Sequencing used immunoSEQ multiplex PCR; TCRdb keeps in-frame clones, though not all of them. The sample offers 20,000 to 30,000 clones and no singletons, the top ten holding about 4.4%. The sample was PBMCs. These receptors came from a woman aged 45-59 years in good health, CMV-negative, and a related stem cell transplant donor. Both conserved end residues are part of each CDR3. Fields, in order: J gene, D gene, clone size, V gene, CDR3 DNA, CDR3 protein. The D gene is left open where the match is weak. Clone size, where shown, is once, few, many, or a class for clones that have expanded.

TRBJ1-1,TRBD1,many,TRBV29-1,TGCAGCGTTGGAAGGGGGCAAACTGAAGCTTTCTTT,CSVGRGQTEAFF
TRBJ2-5,-,-,TRBV5-6,TGTGCCAGCAGAGAGGGGGGGGCCCCTCGGGGGACCCAGTACTTC,CASREGGAPRGTQYF
TRBJ2-7,-,few,TRBV6-5,TGTGCCAGCAGTTACCTCCACAATTACGAGCAGTACTTC,CASSYLHNYEQYF
TRBJ1-2,-,many,TRBV11-1,TGTGCCAGCAGCTCATCAGGGGTGACGTACTATGGCTACACCTTC,CASSSSGVTYYGYTF
TRBJ2-1,TRBD2,many,TRBV29-1,TGCAGCGTTGAAGGTTTAGCGGGGGGGCAGGCCTACAATGAGCAGTTCTTC,CSVEGLAGGQAYNEQFF
TRBJ2-1,-,-,TRBV7-3,TGCGCCAGCAGCTTAAGAGGAGGCAAACAGGGCCATGAGCAGTTCTTC,CASSLRGGKQGHEQFF
TRBJ2-5,-,many,TRBV29-1,TGCAGCGTTGACAGGTCCTTCCGAGAGACCCAGTACTTC,CSVDRSFRETQYF
TRBJ2-7,TRBD1,many,TRBV10-1,TGCGCCAGCAGTGAGTCGCCATCCAGGGGGCGGCAGTACTTC,CASSESPSRGRQYF
TRBJ1-6,-,many,TRBV12-5,TGTGCTAGTGGTTTGATTAGGGGGAATAATTCACCCCTCCACTTT,CASGLIRGNNSPLHF
TRBJ2-7,TRBD1,many,TRBV19,TGTGCCAGTAGTACGGACAGGGACTACGAGCAGTACTTC,CASSTDRDYEQYF
TRBJ2-2,TRBD2,many,TRBV27,TGTGCCAGCAGACAGACTAGCGGGGGGAGGTCCGGGGAGCTGTTTTTT,CASRQTSGGRSGELFF
TRBJ1-1,-,many,TRBV28,TGTGCCAGCAGTTTATGGGACAGTATGGCTTTCGCTGAAGCTTTCTTT,CASSLWDSMAFAEAFF
TRBJ1-4,-,many,TRBV19,TGTGCCAGTAGTTCGGCTGGACACGTTAATGAAAAACTGTTTTTT,CASSSAGHVNEKLFF
TRBJ2-5,-,many,TRBV7-3,TGTGCCAGCAGCTTATGGCCTCAAGAGACCCAGTACTTC,CASSLWPQETQYF
TRBJ2-5,-,many,TRBV28,TGTGCCAGCAGTGAGGGGGTCTCGCCCGGAGAGACCCAGTACTTC,CASSEGVSPGETQYF
TRBJ1-1,-,many,TRBV10-3,TGTGCCATCAGTGAGGGACAGTTAATGAACACTGAAGCTTTCTTT,CAISEGQLMNTEAFF
TRBJ1-5,TRBD1,many,TRBV13,TGTGCCAGCAGCTTAGGGACAGGGGTCAATCAGCCCCAGCATTTT,CASSLGTGVNQPQHF
TRBJ2-7,TRBD2,many,TRBV6-1,TGTGCCAGCAGAGGGACTAGCCTCTACGAGCAGTACTTC,CASRGTSLYEQYF
TRBJ2-7,TRBD1,-,TRBV19,TGTGCCAGTAGTTCAGGGGGCTTTGGCGAGCAGTACTTC,CASSSGGFGEQYF
TRBJ1-1,-,many,TRBV4-1,TGCGCCAGCAGCCAAGTCCAGGGTCAGAACACTGAAGCTTTCTTT,CASSQVQGQNTEAFF